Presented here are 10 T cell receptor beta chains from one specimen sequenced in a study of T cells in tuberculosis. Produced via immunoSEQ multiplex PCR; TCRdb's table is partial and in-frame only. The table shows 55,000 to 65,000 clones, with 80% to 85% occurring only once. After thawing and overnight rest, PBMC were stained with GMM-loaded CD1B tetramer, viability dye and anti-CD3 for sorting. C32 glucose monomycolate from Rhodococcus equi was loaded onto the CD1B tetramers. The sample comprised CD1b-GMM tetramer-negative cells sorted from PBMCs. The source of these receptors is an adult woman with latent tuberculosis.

This CDR3 is CASSQDPNRGTNTIYF. The CDR3 nucleotides read TGTGCCAGCAGCCAAGATCCGAACAGGGGGACGAACACCATATATTTT. The chain combines TRBV4-2 with TRBJ1-3; 8 bases line up with TRBD1. The germline V gene has CDR1 LGHNA and CDR2 YNFKEQ. The CDR3 spans 16 residues. With V trimmed by 0 bases and J by 7 bases, 8 bases remained unmatched.

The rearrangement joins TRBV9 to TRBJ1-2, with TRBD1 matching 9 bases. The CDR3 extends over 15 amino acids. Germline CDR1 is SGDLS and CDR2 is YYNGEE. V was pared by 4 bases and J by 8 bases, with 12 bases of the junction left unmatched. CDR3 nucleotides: TGTGCCAGCAGCTCAACCGGACAGGGGATTTTGGGCTACACCTTC. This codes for CASSSTGQGILGYTF.

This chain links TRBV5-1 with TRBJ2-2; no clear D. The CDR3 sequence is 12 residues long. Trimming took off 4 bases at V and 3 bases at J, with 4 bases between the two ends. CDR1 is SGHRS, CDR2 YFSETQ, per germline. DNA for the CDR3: TGCGCCAGCAGCCGGGACACCGGGGAGCTGTTTTTT. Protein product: CASSRDTGELFF.

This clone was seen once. In nucleotides, the CDR3 is TGTGCCAGCACCTTAGAGAAGTTCCAGCCCCAGCATTTT. Amino acid sequence: CASTLEKFQPQHF. The chain links TRBV28 to TRBJ1-5; D remains ambiguous. V dropped 7 bases and J dropped 7 bases, with 14 bases sitting between them. This CDR3 has 13 residues. Germline CDR1 and CDR2: MDHEN and SYDVKM.

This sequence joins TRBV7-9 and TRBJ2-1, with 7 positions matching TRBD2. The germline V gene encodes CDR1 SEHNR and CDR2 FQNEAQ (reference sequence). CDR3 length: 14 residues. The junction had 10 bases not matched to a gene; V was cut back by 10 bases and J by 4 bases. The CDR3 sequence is CATLASGTYNEQFF. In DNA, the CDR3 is TGTGCCACCCTCGCTAGCGGAACGTACAATGAGCAGTTCTTC.

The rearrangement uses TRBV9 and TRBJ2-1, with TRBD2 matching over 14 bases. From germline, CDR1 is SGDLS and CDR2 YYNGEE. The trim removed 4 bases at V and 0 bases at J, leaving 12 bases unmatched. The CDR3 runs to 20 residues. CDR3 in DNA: TGTGCCAGCAGCCCCAGCCCGGGACTAGCGGGAGTTTTCTCCTACAATGAGCAGTTCTTC. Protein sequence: CASSPSPGLAGVFSYNEQFF.

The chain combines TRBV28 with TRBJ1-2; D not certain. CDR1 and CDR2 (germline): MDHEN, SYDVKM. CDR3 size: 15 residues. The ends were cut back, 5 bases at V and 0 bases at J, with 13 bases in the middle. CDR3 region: CASSAPGISNYGYTF. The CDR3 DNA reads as TGTGCCAGCAGTGCTCCCGGGATTTCTAACTATGGCTACACCTTC.

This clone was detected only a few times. The CDR3 protein is CASSIGTGLGNTQYF. In DNA form, the CDR3 reads TGTGCCAGTAGTATCGGGACAGGCCTCGGGAATACGCAGTATTTT. The chain recombines TRBV19 with TRBJ2-3; 8 bases are shared with TRBD1. The CDR3 runs 15 residues. The V segment lost 3 bases and the J segment 7 bases; nucleotides outside the gene matches: 9. Per the germline V gene, CDR1 is LNHDA and CDR2 is SQIVND (reference sequence).

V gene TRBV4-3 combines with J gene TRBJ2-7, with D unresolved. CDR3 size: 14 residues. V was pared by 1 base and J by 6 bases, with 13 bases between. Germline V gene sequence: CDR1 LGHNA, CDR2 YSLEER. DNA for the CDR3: TGCGCCAGCAGCCAAGGATCCCAGACGGGCGAGCAGTACTTC. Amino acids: CASSQGSQTGEQYF.

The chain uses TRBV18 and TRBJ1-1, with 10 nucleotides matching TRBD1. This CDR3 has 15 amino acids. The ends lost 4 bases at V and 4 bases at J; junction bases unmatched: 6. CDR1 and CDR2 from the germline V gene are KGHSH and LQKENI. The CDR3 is CASSLDRDRGTEAFF. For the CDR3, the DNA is TGTGCCAGCTCACTCGACCGGGACAGGGGCACTGAAGCTTTCTTT.